The next 22 T cell receptor beta chains were all read from a single sample in a study of T cell repertoires in cytomegalovirus infection. MiXCR, applied by TCRdb to the reads, yields one record per CDR3 protein. Counted here are roughly 81,000 distinct CDR3 sequences, about 3.8% occurring once; the ten biggest clones make up over 4.5%. Sequencing was done on a sample of PBMCs. The receptors were sampled from a human donor in good health (CMV status not recorded). Some clones in this sample may be carry-over from other donors' samples.

This clonotype was recorded many times. The rearrangement joins TRBV9 to TRBJ1-1, with 8 bases aligning to TRBD1. There are 12 residues in the CDR3. The V gene's germline CDR1 is SGDLS and CDR2 YYNGEE. V shed 5 bases and J 8 bases; nucleotides not matched to a gene: 5. In DNA form, the CDR3 reads TGTGCCAGCAGAGGGACAGGAACCGAAGCTTTCTTT. Protein product: CASRGTGTEAFF.

There are many counts of this clonotype. This chain uses TRBV6-4 with TRBJ1-1, with 7 bases identical to TRBD1. The CDR3 runs to 16 residues. Germline V gene lookup returns CDR1 MRHNA and CDR2 SNTAGT. With V trimmed by 6 bases and J by 4 bases, 14 bases remained unmatched. The CDR3 coding sequence is TGTGCCAGCAGACCGGGCTACCGCGACAGGGCCACTGAAGCTTTCTTT. Translation: CASRPGYRDRATEAFF.

This clonotype was seen ten or more times. The V call is TRBV7-2, the J call TRBJ2-5; 10 bases line up with TRBD2. Germline loops: CDR1 SGHTA, CDR2 FQGNSA. This CDR3 has 16 residues. J lost 4 bases, V lost 4 bases, and 9 bases had no gene match. CDR3 loop: CASSSSGGARGETQYF. The CDR3 nucleotides are TGTGCCAGCAGCTCGAGCGGGGGGGCCCGAGGAGAGACCCAGTACTTC.

This clonotype came up many times. The chain carries TRBV28 and TRBJ1-1; the D gene is possibly TRBD1 (6 bases). Germline lookup yields CDR1 MDHEN and CDR2 SYDVKM. The germline V and J ends were trimmed by 3 bases and 0 bases, with 17 bases remaining between them. The CDR3 length is 17 residues. This CDR3 reads CASSFQDSLKVNTEAFF. CDR3 sequence (DNA): TGTGCCAGCAGTTTTCAGGACAGCCTGAAAGTGAACACTGAAGCTTTCTTT.

This clonotype was found many times. The chain employs TRBV6-1 and TRBJ1-6; possible D gene TRBD1, 5 bases. CDR1 is MNHNS, CDR2 SASEGT, per germline. Trimming removed 3 bases from V and 6 bases from J, with 9 bases in between. The CDR3 extends over 14 amino acids. As DNA, the CDR3 is TGTGCCAGCAGTGAGGGGGGTGGTAATTCACCCCTCCACTTT. Translation gives CASSEGGGNSPLHF.

This clonotype was detected ten times or more. V gene TRBV2 combines with J gene TRBJ2-7, with D hard to call. The germline gives CDR1 SNHLY, CDR2 FYNNEI. This CDR3 comprises 15 residues. V was shortened by 2 bases and J by 3 bases, with 14 bases between the two germline ends. The CDR3 DNA sequence: TGTGCCAGCAGTGAATCACGCGATAGGCGCTACGAGCAGTACTTC. Translating it yields CASSESRDRRYEQYF.

In the case of this clonotype: Germline is not matched at one junction end, which may reflect a read error. The chain combines TRBV27 with TRBJ1-3, with TRBD1 as a possible D gene (5 bases). CDR1 is MNHEY and CDR2 is SMNVEV in the germline V gene (reference sequence). The CDR3 contains 15 residues. The CDR3 DNA is TGTGCCGGCAGTCCAGGGTGGAGCTCCGGAAACACCATATATTTT. The encoded protein is CAGSPGWSSGNTIYF.

This clonotype was found many times. The chain is built from TRBV20-1 and TRBJ1-2; D is unresolved. The CDR3 has 12 amino acids. Germline assignment: CDR1 DFQATT and CDR2 SNEGSKA (reference sequence). Trimming shortened V by 5 bases and J by 4 bases, and 11 bases separated the two germline ends. For the CDR3, the DNA is TGCAGTGCTCCCCGAACGGTCTATGGCTACACCTTC. The encoded protein is CSAPRTVYGYTF.

This clonotype was counted between two and nine times. This chain joins TRBV19 and TRBJ1-3, with a possible D match to TRBD1 (5 bases). Germline V gene lookup returns CDR1 LNHDA and CDR2 SQIVND (reference sequence). CDR3 length equals 13 residues. Trimming stripped 5 bases from V and 7 bases from J, with 12 bases between. CDR3 in DNA: TGTGCCAGTAGTTGGCTTCAGGGTAACACCATATATTTT. This gives the protein CASSWLQGNTIYF.

The sample holds many counts of this clonotype. In DNA form, the CDR3 reads TGTGCCAGCAGCCCCACACACTACGAGCAGTACTTC. It specifies CASSPTHYEQYF. J is TRBJ2-7 and V is TRBV7-9, with D unresolved. V was clipped by 5 bases and J by 3 bases, with 8 bases between them. The CDR3 length is 12 residues. Germline CDR1 and CDR2: SEHNR and FQNEAQ (reference sequence).

This clonotype appeared many times. The chain is built from TRBV7-9 and TRBJ2-1, with D perhaps being TRBD1 or TRBD2 (5 bases each). V dropped 5 bases and J dropped 9 bases, with 11 bases sitting between them. CDR3 length: 12 amino acids. Looked up from germline, CDR1 is SEHNR and CDR2 is FQNEAQ (reference sequence). CDR3 sequence (DNA): TGTGCCAGCAGCCCCCGGGACGGTGAGCAGTTCTTC. This encodes CASSPRDGEQFF.

This clonotype occurred many times. CDR3 amino acids: CASSFATALYEQYF. CDR3 nucleotide sequence: TGTGCCAGCAGTTTCGCGACAGCTCTCTACGAGCAGTACTTC. The V and J genes are TRBV28 and TRBJ2-7, with a weak D call TRBD1 (5 bases). V was cut by 3 bases and J by 3 bases, with 12 bases left in between. The CDR3 runs to 14 residues. Germline CDR1 is MDHEN and CDR2 is SYDVKM.

Many counts were recorded for this clonotype. The rearrangement joins TRBV18 to TRBJ2-7, with TRBD1 as a possible D gene (6 bases). The V end was cut by 3 bases, the J end by 7 bases, with 16 bases between. Germline loops: CDR1 KGHSH, CDR2 LQKENI. The CDR3 loop spans 14 amino acids. CDR3 nucleotide sequence: TGTGCCAGCTCACCGGACAGCCGGGGCCAGGAGCAGTACTTC. The encoded protein is CASSPDSRGQEQYF.

This clonotype occurred many times. The V gene is TRBV10-3, the J gene TRBJ1-5, with unresolved D. The CDR3 is 13 amino acids. Germline-derived CDR1 and CDR2 are ENHRY and SYGVKD. V was trimmed by 6 bases and J by 3 bases, leaving 9 bases between them. The CDR3 region has the DNA TGTGCCATCAGGGACGGTACCAATCAGCCCCAGCATTTT. This codes for CAIRDGTNQPQHF.

This clonotype was seen ten or more times. This chain uses TRBV23-1 with TRBJ2-7; TRBD1 or TRBD2 may be the D gene (6 bases each). TRBV23-1 falls under the ORF class, with uncertain function. The CDR3 is made up of 19 amino acids. V was clipped by 2 bases and J by 5 bases, with 28 bases between them. CDR3 DNA sequence: TGCGCCAGCAGTCAAGTAGAGGGGGGTCCCGCTCTCGACTTGGACGAGCAGTACTTC. Its protein product is CASSQVEGGPALDLDEQYF.

In its sample, this clonotype was seen many times. The chain uses TRBV6-6 and TRBJ1-1; D unresolved. This CDR3 has 14 amino acids. Germline V CDR1 and CDR2: MNHNY, SVGAGI (reference sequence). V was trimmed by 4 bases and J by 8 bases, leaving 17 bases between them. The CDR3 spells CASSSGPSRAEAFF. In DNA form, the CDR3 reads TGTGCCAGCAGTTCCGGACCCTCGCGAGCCGAAGCTTTCTTT.

This clonotype ranks as medium-sized. The chain couples TRBV7-2 to TRBJ2-7, with D perhaps matching TRBD1 or TRBD2 (5 bases each). The CDR3 runs to 14 residues. Germline CDR1 and CDR2: SGHTA and FQGNSA. Between the trimmed V and J ends, which lost 5 bases and 2 bases, there was a span of 13 bases. The CDR3 sequence: CASSTTGATYEQYF. Written as DNA, the CDR3 is TGTGCCAGCAGCACGACCGGGGCCACCTACGAGCAGTACTTC.

This clonotype occurred many times. This chain connects TRBV7-6 to TRBJ2-5, with a weak D call TRBD2 (7 bases). The CDR3 runs 17 residues. Germline V gives CDR1 SGHVS, CDR2 FNYEAQ. V was shortened by 2 bases and J by 2 bases, with 18 bases between the two germline ends. The CDR3: CASSLWQKRGGQETQYF. The CDR3 region has the DNA TGTGCCAGCAGCTTATGGCAAAAGAGGGGGGGTCAAGAGACCCAGTACTTC.

This clonotype was counted ten times or more. This chain joins TRBV7-2 and TRBJ1-6; D gene unclear. The germline gives CDR1 SGHTA, CDR2 FQGNSA. The length of the CDR3 is 14 residues. V lost 4 bases and J 10 bases, leaving 14 bases between the germline ends. The CDR3 coding sequence is TGTGCCAGCAGCTCCCGGGTGGGTTTATCACCCCTCCACTTT. Its protein is CASSSRVGLSPLHF.

This clonotype came up many times. The rearrangement links TRBV28 to TRBJ1-2; D not resolved. The CDR3 is made up of 11 amino acids. Germline assignment: CDR1 MDHEN and CDR2 SYDVKM. The ends were cut back, 5 bases at V and 8 bases at J, with 9 bases in the middle. CDR3 coding DNA: TGTGCCAGCAGTCCCGACGTCGGCTACACCTTC. It encodes CASSPDVGYTF.

Ten or more counts support this clonotype. The genes are TRBV27 and TRBJ2-7; D is ambiguous. Looked up from germline, CDR1 is MNHEY and CDR2 is SMNVEV (reference sequence). Trimming stripped 5 bases from V and 0 bases from J, with 8 bases between. The CDR3 consists of 13 residues. The CDR3 DNA is TGTGCCAGCAGTCCCATCCCCTCCTACGAGCAGTACTTC. Its translation is CASSPIPSYEQYF.

This clonotype was seen at least ten times. The chain has TRBV28 and TRBJ1-5; 9 positions match TRBD1. The CDR3 has 13 amino acids. The V and J ends lost 4 bases and 7 bases, in that order; junction bases with no gene match: 2. The germline CDR1 and CDR2 sequences are MDHEN and SYDVKM. The CDR3 protein is CASSWDRDQPQHF. As DNA, the CDR3 is TGTGCCAGCAGTTGGGACAGGGACCAGCCCCAGCATTTT.